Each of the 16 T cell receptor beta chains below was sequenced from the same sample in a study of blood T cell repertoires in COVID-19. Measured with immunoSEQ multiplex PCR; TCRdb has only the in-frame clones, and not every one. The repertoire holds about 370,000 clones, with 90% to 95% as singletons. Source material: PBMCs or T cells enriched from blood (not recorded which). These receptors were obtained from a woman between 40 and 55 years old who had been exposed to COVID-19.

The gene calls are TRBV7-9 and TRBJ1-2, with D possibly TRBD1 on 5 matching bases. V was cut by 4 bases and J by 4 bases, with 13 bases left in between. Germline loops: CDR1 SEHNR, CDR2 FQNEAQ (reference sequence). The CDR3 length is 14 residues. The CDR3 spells CASSSSQGGYGYTF. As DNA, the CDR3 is TGTGCCAGCAGCTCAAGCCAGGGCGGCTATGGCTACACCTTC.

CDR3 sequence (DNA): TGTGCCAGCACCCCGGGACTAGCTAGTGAGCAGTACTTC. Amino acids: CASTPGLASEQYF. This rearrangement joins TRBV6-5 to TRBJ2-7, with 9 bases aligning to TRBD2. The CDR3 consists of 13 residues. Germline CDR1 MNHEY, CDR2 SVGAGI. With 7 bases clipped from V and 7 bases from J, the junction kept 8 bases outside the gene matches.

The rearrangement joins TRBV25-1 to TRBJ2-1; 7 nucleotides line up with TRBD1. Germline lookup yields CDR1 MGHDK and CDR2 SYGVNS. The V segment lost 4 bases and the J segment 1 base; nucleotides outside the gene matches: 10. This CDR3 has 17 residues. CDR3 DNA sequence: TGTGCCAGCAGTGGACAGGGCAAGGAGCGGTCCTACAATGAGCAGTTCTTC. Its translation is CASSGQGKERSYNEQFF. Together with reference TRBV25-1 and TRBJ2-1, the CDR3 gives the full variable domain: EADIYQTPRYLVIGTGKKITLECSQTMGHDKMYWYQQDPGMELHLIHYSYGVNSTEKGDLSSESTVSRIRTEHFPLTLESARPSHTSQYLCASSGQGKERSYNEQFFGPGTRLTVL.

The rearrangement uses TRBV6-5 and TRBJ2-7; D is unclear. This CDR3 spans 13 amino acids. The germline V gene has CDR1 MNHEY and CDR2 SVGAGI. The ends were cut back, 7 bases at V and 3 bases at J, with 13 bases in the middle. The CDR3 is CASTLGRSYEQYF. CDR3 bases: TGTGCCAGCACCCTTGGCCGGAGCTACGAGCAGTACTTC.

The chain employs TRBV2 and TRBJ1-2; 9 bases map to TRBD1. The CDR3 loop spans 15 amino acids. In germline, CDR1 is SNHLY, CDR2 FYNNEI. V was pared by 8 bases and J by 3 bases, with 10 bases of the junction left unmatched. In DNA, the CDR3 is TGTGCCAGCTCCGGGACAGGGAGAGGGGACTATGGCTACACCTTC. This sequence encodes CASSGTGRGDYGYTF.

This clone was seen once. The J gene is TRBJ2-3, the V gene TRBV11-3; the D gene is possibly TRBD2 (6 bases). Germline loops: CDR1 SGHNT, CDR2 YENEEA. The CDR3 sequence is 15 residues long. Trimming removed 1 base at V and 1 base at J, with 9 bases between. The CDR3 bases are TGTGCCAGCAGCTTAGGGGCTAGCGGCACAGATACGCAGTATTTT. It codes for CASSLGASGTDTQYF.

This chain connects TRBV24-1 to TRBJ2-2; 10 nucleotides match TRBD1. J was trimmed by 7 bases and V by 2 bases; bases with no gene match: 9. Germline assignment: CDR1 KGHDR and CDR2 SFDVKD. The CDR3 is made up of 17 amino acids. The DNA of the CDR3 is TGTGCCACCAGTGATTCGGCACCGACAGGGGGCGGCGGGGAGCTGTTTTTT. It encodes CATSDSAPTGGGGELFF.

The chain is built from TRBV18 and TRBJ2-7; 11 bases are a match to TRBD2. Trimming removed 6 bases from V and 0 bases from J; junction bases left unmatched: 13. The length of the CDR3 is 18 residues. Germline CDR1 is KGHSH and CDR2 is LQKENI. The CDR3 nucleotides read TGTGCCAGCTCCTCGGGACTAGCGGTACAGGGAGGCTCCTACGAGCAGTACTTC. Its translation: CASSSGLAVQGGSYEQYF.

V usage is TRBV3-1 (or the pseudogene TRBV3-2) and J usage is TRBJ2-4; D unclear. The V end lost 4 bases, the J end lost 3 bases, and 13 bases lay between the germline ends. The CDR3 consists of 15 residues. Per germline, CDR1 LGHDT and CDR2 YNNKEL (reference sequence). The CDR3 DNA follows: TGTGCCAGCAGCCCCCGCGGAGCCCGCAAAAACATTCAGTACTTC. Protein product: CASSPRGARKNIQYF.

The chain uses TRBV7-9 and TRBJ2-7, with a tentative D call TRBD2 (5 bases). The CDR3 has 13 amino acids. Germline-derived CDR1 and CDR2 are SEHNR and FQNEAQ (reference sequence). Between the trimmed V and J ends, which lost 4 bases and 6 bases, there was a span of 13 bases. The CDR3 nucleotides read TGTGCCAGCAGCTCTGCAGGCACTAGCGAGCAGTACTTC. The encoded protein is CASSSAGTSEQYF.

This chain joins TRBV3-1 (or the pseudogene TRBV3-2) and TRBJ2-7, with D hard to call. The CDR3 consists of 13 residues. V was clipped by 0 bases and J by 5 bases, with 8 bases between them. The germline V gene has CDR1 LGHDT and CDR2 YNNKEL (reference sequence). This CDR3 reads CASSQDLPDEQYF. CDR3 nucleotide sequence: TGTGCCAGCAGCCAAGATTTGCCAGACGAGCAGTACTTC.

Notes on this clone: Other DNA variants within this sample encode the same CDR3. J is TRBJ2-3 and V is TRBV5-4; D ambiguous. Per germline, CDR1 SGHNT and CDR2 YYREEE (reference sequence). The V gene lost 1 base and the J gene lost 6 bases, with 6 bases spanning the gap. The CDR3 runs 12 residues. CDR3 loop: CASSLLLDTQYF. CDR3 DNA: TGTGCCAGCAGCTTGTTATTGGATACGCAGTATTTT.

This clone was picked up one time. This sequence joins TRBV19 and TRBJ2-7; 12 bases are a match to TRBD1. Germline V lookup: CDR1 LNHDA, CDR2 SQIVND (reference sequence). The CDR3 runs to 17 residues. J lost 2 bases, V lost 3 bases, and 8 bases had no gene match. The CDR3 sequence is CASSIAGQGAAAYEQYF. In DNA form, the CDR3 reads TGTGCCAGTAGTATCGCGGGACAGGGGGCTGCGGCCTACGAGCAGTACTTC. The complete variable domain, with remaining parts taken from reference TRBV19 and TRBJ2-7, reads DGGITQSPKYLFRKEGQNVTLSCEQNLNHDAMYWYRQDPGQGLRLIYYSQIVNDFQKGDIAEGYSVSREKKESFPLTVTSAQKNPTAFYLCASSIAGQGAAAYEQYFGPGTRLTVT.

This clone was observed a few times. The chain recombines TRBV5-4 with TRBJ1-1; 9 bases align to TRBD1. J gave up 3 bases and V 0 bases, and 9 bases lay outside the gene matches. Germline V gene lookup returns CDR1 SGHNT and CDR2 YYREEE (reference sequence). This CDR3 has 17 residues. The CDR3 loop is CASSLGGGDRAYTEAFF. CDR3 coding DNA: TGTGCCAGCAGCTTGGGTGGTGGGGACAGGGCGTACACTGAAGCTTTCTTT.

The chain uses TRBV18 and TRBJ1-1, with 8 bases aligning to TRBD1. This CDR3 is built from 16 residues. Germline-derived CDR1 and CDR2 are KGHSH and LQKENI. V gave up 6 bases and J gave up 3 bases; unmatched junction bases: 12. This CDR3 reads CASSPRQGKLDTEAFF. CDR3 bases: TGTGCCAGCTCGCCCAGACAGGGGAAGCTTGACACTGAAGCTTTCTTT.

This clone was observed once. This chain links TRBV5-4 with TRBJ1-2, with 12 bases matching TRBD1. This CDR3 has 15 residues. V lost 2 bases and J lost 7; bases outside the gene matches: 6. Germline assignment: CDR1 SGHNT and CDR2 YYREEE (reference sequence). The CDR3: CASSFGDRGLRGYTF. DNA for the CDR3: TGTGCCAGCAGCTTCGGGGACAGGGGGCTTCGTGGCTACACCTTC.